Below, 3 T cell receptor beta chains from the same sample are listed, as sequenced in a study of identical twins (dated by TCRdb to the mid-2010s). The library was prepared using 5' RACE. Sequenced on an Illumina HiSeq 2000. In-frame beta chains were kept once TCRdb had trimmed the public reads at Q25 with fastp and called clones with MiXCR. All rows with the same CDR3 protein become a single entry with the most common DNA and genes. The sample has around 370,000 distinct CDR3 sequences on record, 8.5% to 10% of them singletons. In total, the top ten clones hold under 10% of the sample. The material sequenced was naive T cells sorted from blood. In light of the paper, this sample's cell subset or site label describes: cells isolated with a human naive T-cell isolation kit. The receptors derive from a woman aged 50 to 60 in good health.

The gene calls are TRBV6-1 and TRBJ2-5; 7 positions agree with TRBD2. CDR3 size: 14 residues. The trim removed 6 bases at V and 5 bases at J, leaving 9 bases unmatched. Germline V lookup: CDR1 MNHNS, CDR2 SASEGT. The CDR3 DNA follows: TGTGCCAGCAGGGTCGGACTAGGTGCTGAGACCCAGTACTTC. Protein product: CASRVGLGAETQYF.

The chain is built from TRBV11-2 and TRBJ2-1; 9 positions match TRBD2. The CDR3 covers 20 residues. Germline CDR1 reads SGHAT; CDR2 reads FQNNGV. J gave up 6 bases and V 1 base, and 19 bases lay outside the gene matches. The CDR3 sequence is CASSLASMVTRLAGRNEQFF. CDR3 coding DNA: TGTGCCAGCAGCTTAGCCAGTATGGTAACGCGGCTAGCGGGACGCAATGAGCAGTTCTTC.

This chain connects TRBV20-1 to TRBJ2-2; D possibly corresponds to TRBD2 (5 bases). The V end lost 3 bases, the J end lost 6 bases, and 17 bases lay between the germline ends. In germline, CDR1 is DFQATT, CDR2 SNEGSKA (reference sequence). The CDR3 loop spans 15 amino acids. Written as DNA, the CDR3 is TGCAGTGCTAGCAAGACCGGACTTGCAGCCGGGGAGCTGTTTTTT. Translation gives CSASKTGLAAGELFF.